Shown below are 17 T cell receptor beta chains from a single sample sequenced in a study of beta chain features in type 1 diabetes. Reverse transcription of all isolated RNA meant that expressed TCRB transcripts were sequenced. Measured with immunoSEQ multiplex PCR; TCRdb has only the in-frame clones, and not every one. This repertoire shows under 150,000 clones, 6.9% found once; its top ten account for about 1.3%. Sequencing was done on a sample of central memory CD4+ T cells from blood. The receptor source for this set is a young woman in good health.

The CDR3 sequence: CASSGGYEQYF. CDR3 nucleotide sequence: TGTGCCAGCAGTGGGGGGTACGAGCAGTACTTC. V usage is TRBV28 and J usage is TRBJ2-7; D possibly corresponds to TRBD2 (6 bases). The CDR3 consists of 11 residues. V lost 5 bases and J lost 4, with 6 bases in between. Germline V CDR1 and CDR2: MDHEN, SYDVKM.

V and J are TRBV6-5 and TRBJ2-1; D may be TRBD2 (5 bases). V was shortened by 7 bases and J by 10 bases, with 14 bases between the two germline ends. The germline CDR1 and CDR2 sequences are MNHEY and SVGAGI. The CDR3 has 12 amino acids. The CDR3 protein is CASKTRDYEQFF. The CDR3 DNA reads TGTGCCAGCAAAACACGAGACTACGAGCAGTTCTTC.

This clone was found a few times. This chain joins TRBV5-1 and TRBJ2-3; 10 nucleotides match TRBD2. The CDR3 sequence is 17 residues long. J was trimmed by 2 bases and V by 2 bases; bases with no gene match: 8. The V gene's germline CDR1 is SGHRS and CDR2 YFSETQ. The CDR3 here is CASSLQLAGPTTDTQYF. The DNA of the CDR3 is TGCGCCAGCAGCTTACAACTAGCGGGACCTACCACAGATACGCAGTATTTT.

This clone was seen a handful of times. The chain joins TRBV18 to TRBJ1-3, with 8 bases identical to TRBD1. The trim removed 4 bases at V and 0 bases at J, leaving 8 bases unmatched. This CDR3 is 17 amino acids long. Germline CDR1 is KGHSH and CDR2 is LQKENI. CDR3 coding DNA: TGTGCCAGCTCACAATCGACAGGGGACCACTCTGGAAACACCATATATTTT. Translating it yields CASSQSTGDHSGNTIYF.

This clone was picked up many times. The chain carries TRBV30 and TRBJ1-5; D is perhaps TRBD1 (6 bases). CDR1 GTSNPN and CDR2 SVGIG come from the germline V gene (reference sequence). CDR3 length: 13 residues. The V gene lost 0 bases and the J gene lost 5 bases, with 8 bases spanning the gap. Here the CDR3 DNA reads TGTGCCTGGAGTGTGGCAGGGGATCAGCCCCAGCATTTT. Its translation is CAWSVAGDQPQHF. Based on the CDR3 plus reference TRBV30 and TRBJ1-5, the full variable domain is SQTIHQWPATLVQPVGSPLSLECTVEGTSNPNLYWYRQAAGRGLQLLFYSVGIGQISSEVPQNLSASRPQDRQFILSSKKLLLSDSGFYLCAWSVAGDQPQHFGDGTRLSIL.

The chain combines TRBV29-1 with TRBJ1-2; TRBD1 might be the D (5 bases). Looked up from germline, CDR1 is SQVTM and CDR2 is ANQGSEA. V shed 4 bases and J shed 4 bases, with 16 bases lying between them. The CDR3 is 14 residues long. CDR3 amino acids: CSVVGAGLFYGYTF. The CDR3 DNA follows: TGCAGCGTTGTCGGGGCAGGACTATTCTATGGCTACACCTTC.

This clone was seen more than once but under ten times. V usage is TRBV4-3 and J usage is TRBJ2-5, with 7 bases aligning to TRBD1. V lost 4 bases, J lost 5 bases, and 13 bases stayed unmatched. The CDR3 spans 16 residues. Germline values: CDR1 LGHNA, CDR2 YSLEER. The CDR3: CASSLYTTTGEETQYF. The CDR3 bases are TGCGCCAGCAGCCTCTATACGACTACAGGGGAGGAGACCCAGTACTTC.

This clone was picked up a small number of times. The CDR3 nucleotides are TGCAGCGCTAATAACAGGGCAACAGATACGCAGTATTTT. It specifies CSANNRATDTQYF. The chain employs TRBV29-1 and TRBJ2-3; tentative D call: TRBD1 (6 bases). The V end was cut by 7 bases, the J end by 3 bases, with 14 bases between. Germline assignment: CDR1 SQVTM and CDR2 ANQGSEA. The CDR3 has 13 amino acids.

This rearrangement joins TRBV7-9 to TRBJ1-4; D may be TRBD1 (5 bases). This CDR3 region has 14 residues. Germline lookup yields CDR1 SEHNR and CDR2 FQNEAQ (reference sequence). V lost 0 bases, J lost 6 bases, and 8 bases lay in between. CDR3 sequence reads: CASSLASGYEKLFF. The CDR3 DNA reads TGTGCCAGCAGCTTAGCTTCAGGGTATGAAAAACTGTTTTTT.

This chain uses TRBV19 with TRBJ1-2; a possible D gene is TRBD1 (5 bases). The V end lost 7 bases, the J end lost 4 bases, and 22 bases lay between the germline ends. This CDR3 is 16 amino acids long. Looked up from germline, CDR1 is LNHDA and CDR2 is SQIVND (reference sequence). The CDR3 sequence is CASTDGQGRSSYGYTF. The CDR3, as DNA: TGTGCCAGTACGGACGGACAAGGCCGATCAAGCTATGGCTACACCTTC.

This chain joins TRBV6-1 and TRBJ2-7; 9 nucleotides align to TRBD1. The CDR3 is 14 residues long. Germline V lookup: CDR1 MNHNS, CDR2 SASEGT. With 6 bases clipped from V and 4 bases from J, the junction kept 7 bases outside the gene matches. The CDR3 coding sequence is TGTGCCAGCAGCCGGGACAGGGATTTTTACGAGCAGTACTTC. It encodes CASSRDRDFYEQYF.

The chain is built from TRBV29-1 and TRBJ1-1; D remains unclear. V gave up 4 bases and J gave up 4 bases, with 13 bases separating them. Per the germline V gene, CDR1 is SQVTM and CDR2 is ANQGSEA. The CDR3 spans 13 residues. This CDR3 reads CSVVVGRFTEAFF. In DNA, the CDR3 is TGCAGCGTTGTCGTGGGGAGGTTCACTGAAGCTTTCTTT.

There are a few counts of this clone. The genes are TRBV5-1 and TRBJ2-3; TRBD1 matches at 8 bases. The CDR3 is 16 amino acids. The V gene's germline CDR1 is SGHRS and CDR2 YFSETQ. The trim removed 4 bases at V and 4 bases at J, leaving 11 bases unmatched. The CDR3 DNA sequence: TGCGCCAGCAGCCGGCGGACAGGGTGGACTCCAGATACGCAGTATTTT. Translated: CASSRRTGWTPDTQYF.

The chain couples TRBV28 to TRBJ2-7; D call uncertain. CDR3 length: 14 amino acids. Trimming cost V 6 bases and J 6 bases, with 18 bases left between them. Germline CDR1 and CDR2: MDHEN and SYDVKM. The CDR3 coding sequence is TGTGCCAGCAGGGGCCCGGATCCCAAACGCGAGCAGTACTTC. This encodes CASRGPDPKREQYF.

Only a few counts were recorded for this clone. The chain uses TRBV28 and TRBJ1-1, with unresolved D. The V end was cut by 7 bases, the J end by 1 base, with 7 bases between. Germline CDR1 reads MDHEN; CDR2 reads SYDVKM. This CDR3 spans 12 amino acids. CDR3: CASTFRNTEAFF. The CDR3 nucleotides are TGTGCCAGCACCTTCAGGAACACTGAAGCTTTCTTT.

This clone was found a few times. The chain combines TRBV30 with TRBJ1-5, with TRBD1 matching over 7 bases. The CDR3 runs to 15 residues. V was pared by 2 bases and J by 3 bases, with 7 bases of the junction left unmatched. Germline V gene sequence: CDR1 GTSNPN, CDR2 SVGIG (reference sequence). CDR3 residues: CAWSIRTGANQPQHF. The CDR3 coding sequence is TGTGCCTGGAGTATTCGGACAGGCGCCAATCAGCCCCAGCATTTT. The full variable domain, with the rest looked up from reference TRBV30 and TRBJ1-5, is SQTIHQWPATLVQPVGSPLSLECTVEGTSNPNLYWYRQAAGRGLQLLFYSVGIGQISSEVPQNLSASRPQDRQFILSSKKLLLSDSGFYLCAWSIRTGANQPQHFGDGTRLSIL.

The table lists this clone with many counts. V gene TRBV11-2 combines with J gene TRBJ2-2; 9 nucleotides match TRBD2. With 0 bases clipped from V and 2 bases from J, the junction kept 4 bases outside the gene matches. Germline CDR1 reads SGHAT; CDR2 reads FQNNGV. The CDR3 runs 17 residues. The CDR3 protein is CASSLEHLAGNTGELFF. DNA for the CDR3: TGTGCCAGCAGCTTAGAGCACCTAGCGGGAAACACCGGGGAGCTGTTTTTT.